This is a list of T cell receptor beta chains from one sample in a study of CD4 T cells in relation to SARS-CoV-2 and coronaviruses. Here immunoSEQ multiplex PCR was the method, and the copy in TCRdb shows in-frame clones only, minus some. This table holds roughly 18,000 clones, about 80% found once. Their recognized antigens are unknown. Sequenced sample: CD4+ T cells from PBMCs, cultured in vitro. The receptors were sampled from a human donor in good health. Each CDR3 is given with its conserved first and last residue. Each record gives: V gene, clone size, J gene, CDR3 protein. For some rows the clone size is stated as once, few or many, or as a class when expanded; others skip it.

v_call: TRBV7-3
clone_size: NA
j_call: TRBJ2-5
cdr3_aa: CASSLAGGVVKETQYF

v_call: TRBV24-1
clone_size: few
j_call: TRBJ1-1
cdr3_aa: CATSDQFARAFF

v_call: TRBV5-8
clone_size: NA
j_call: TRBJ1-4
cdr3_aa: CASSGDSEKLFF

v_call: TRBV5-1
clone_size: NA
j_call: TRBJ2-7
cdr3_aa: CASSLARAGGEQYF

v_call: TRBV19
clone_size: NA
j_call: TRBJ2-5
cdr3_aa: CATGGFQETQYF

v_call: TRBV3-1/TRBV3-2
clone_size: few
j_call: TRBJ2-2
cdr3_aa: CASSALGGRGNTGELFF

v_call: TRBV19
clone_size: NA
j_call: TRBJ2-7
cdr3_aa: CASSILAESLYEQYF

v_call: TRBV7-9
clone_size: NA
j_call: TRBJ2-1
cdr3_aa: CASSPTGQGYNEQFF

v_call: TRBV19
clone_size: NA
j_call: TRBJ1-5
cdr3_aa: CASSIGFGRGTYSNQPQHF

v_call: TRBV3-1/TRBV3-2
clone_size: NA
j_call: TRBJ1-2
cdr3_aa: CASSPVGSKGYTF

v_call: TRBV7-9
clone_size: NA
j_call: TRBJ2-1
cdr3_aa: CASRLLDRDSLEQFF

v_call: TRBV3-1/TRBV3-2
clone_size: few
j_call: TRBJ1-2
cdr3_aa: CASSQGLTGHGYTF

v_call: TRBV10-2
clone_size: NA
j_call: TRBJ2-7
cdr3_aa: CATRLGSHEQYF

v_call: TRBV3-1/TRBV3-2
clone_size: few
j_call: TRBJ1-2
cdr3_aa: CASSLGQDYGYTF

v_call: TRBV27
clone_size: NA
j_call: TRBJ2-3
cdr3_aa: CASSGWGRAAFTDTQYF

v_call: TRBV30
clone_size: NA
j_call: TRBJ1-5
cdr3_aa: CAWSVRGGQPQHF

v_call: TRBV5-1
clone_size: NA
j_call: TRBJ2-3
cdr3_aa: CASSFSQGTTDTQYF

v_call: TRBV19
clone_size: NA
j_call: TRBJ1-1
cdr3_aa: CASSRERMNTEAFF

v_call: TRBV25-1
clone_size: NA
j_call: TRBJ2-3
cdr3_aa: CASSASGVDTQYF

v_call: TRBV19
clone_size: once
j_call: TRBJ2-7
cdr3_aa: CASSEPNSYEQYF

v_call: TRBV2
clone_size: NA
j_call: TRBJ1-2
cdr3_aa: CASSGRQGDNYGYTF

v_call: TRBV7-2
clone_size: NA
j_call: TRBJ2-5
cdr3_aa: CASSLELAGWETQYF

v_call: TRBV3-1/TRBV3-2
clone_size: NA
j_call: TRBJ1-2
cdr3_aa: CASSQGSGVGGYTF